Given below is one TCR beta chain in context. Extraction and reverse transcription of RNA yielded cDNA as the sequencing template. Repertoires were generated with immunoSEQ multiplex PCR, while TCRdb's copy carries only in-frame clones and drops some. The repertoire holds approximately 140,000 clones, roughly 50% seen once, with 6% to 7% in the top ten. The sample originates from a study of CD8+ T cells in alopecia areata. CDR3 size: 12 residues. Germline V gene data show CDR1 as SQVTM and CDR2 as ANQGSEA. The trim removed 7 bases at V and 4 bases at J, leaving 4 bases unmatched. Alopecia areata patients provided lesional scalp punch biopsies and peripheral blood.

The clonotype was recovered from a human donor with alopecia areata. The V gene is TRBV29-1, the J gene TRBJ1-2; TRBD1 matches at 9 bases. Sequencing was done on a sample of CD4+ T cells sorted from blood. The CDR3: CSAWDRAYGYTF. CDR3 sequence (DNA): TGCAGCGCTTGGGACAGGGCCTATGGCTACACCTTC.